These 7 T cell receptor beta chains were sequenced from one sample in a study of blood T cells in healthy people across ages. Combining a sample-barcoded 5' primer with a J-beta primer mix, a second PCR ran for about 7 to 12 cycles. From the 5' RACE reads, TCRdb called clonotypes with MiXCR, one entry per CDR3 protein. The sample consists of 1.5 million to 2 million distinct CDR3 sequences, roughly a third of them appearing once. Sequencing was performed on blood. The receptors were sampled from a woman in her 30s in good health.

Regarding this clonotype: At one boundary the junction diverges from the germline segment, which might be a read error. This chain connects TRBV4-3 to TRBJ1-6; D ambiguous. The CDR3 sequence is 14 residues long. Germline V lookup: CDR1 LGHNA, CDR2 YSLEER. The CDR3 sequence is CASSQDLGHSPPHF. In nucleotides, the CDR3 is TGCGCCAGCAGCCAAGATTTGGGTCATTCACCCCCCCACTTT.

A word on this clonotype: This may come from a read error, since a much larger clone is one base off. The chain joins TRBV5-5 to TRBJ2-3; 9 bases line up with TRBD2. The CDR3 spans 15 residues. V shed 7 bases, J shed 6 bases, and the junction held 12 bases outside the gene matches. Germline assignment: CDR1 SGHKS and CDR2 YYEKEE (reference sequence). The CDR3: CASVAGTSSQDTQYF. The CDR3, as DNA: TGTGCCAGCGTTGCCGGGACTAGCAGTCAGGATACGCAGTATTTT.

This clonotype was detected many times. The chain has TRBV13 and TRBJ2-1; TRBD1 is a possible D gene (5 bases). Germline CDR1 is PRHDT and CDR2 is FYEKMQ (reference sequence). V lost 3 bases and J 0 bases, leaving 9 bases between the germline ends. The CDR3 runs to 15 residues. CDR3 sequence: CASSFGASSYNEQFF. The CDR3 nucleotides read TGTGCCAGCAGCTTTGGGGCGAGCTCCTACAATGAGCAGTTCTTC.

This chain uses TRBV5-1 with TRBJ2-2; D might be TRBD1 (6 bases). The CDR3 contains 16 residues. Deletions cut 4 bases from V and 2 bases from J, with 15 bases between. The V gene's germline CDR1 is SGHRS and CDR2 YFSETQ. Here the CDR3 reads CASSATGTPNTGELFF. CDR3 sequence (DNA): TGCGCCAGCAGCGCCACCGGGACACCTAACACCGGGGAGCTGTTTTTT.

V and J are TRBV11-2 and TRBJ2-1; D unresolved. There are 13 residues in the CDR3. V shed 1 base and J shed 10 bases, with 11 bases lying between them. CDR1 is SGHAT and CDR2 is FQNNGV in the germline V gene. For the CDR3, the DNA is TGTGCCAGCAGCTTAGCTCCCCGGAGCGAGCAGTTCTTC. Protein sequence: CASSLAPRSEQFF.

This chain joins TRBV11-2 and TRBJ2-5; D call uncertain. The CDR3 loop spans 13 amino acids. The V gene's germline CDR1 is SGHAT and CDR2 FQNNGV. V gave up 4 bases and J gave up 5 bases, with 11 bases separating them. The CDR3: CASSSGRFETQYF. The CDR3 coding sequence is TGTGCCAGCAGCTCTGGGCGTTTTGAGACCCAGTACTTC.

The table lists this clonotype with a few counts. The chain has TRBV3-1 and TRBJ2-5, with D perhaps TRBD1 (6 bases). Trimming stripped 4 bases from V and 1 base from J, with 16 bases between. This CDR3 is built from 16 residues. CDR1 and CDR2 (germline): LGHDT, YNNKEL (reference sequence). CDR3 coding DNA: TGTGCCAGCAGCCCTGTACAGGGATGGCGCCAAGAGACCCAGTACTTC. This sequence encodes CASSPVQGWRQETQYF.